The 29 T cell receptor beta chains below come from one sample, sequenced in a study of Graves' ophthalmopathy and Graves' hyperthyroidism. The authors amplified TCR beta CDR3 regions, and they did so from RNA transcripts for repertoire sequencing. RT-PCR was first run with HTBI primers, then multiplex PCR in a second round. One entry per CDR3 protein results from TCRdb running MiXCR on the multiplex PCR reads. This table has roughly 480,000 distinct CDR3 sequences, 14% appearing once. Input material: blood. Every receptor here comes from a woman aged 25 to 39 with Graves' ophthalmopathy.

This clonotype was counted a few times. The chain joins TRBV4-1 to TRBJ1-6, with D maybe TRBD1 (5 bases). This CDR3 spans 16 amino acids. V lost 1 base, J lost 5 bases, and 12 bases lay in between. Germline V gene lookup returns CDR1 MGHRA and CDR2 YSYEKL. DNA of the CDR3: TGCGCCAGCAGCCAAGCAGGGACGGTTGATAATTCACCCCTCCACTTT. Its translation: CASSQAGTVDNSPLHF.

This clonotype was detected many times. The chain joins TRBV18 to TRBJ1-1; the D is unclear. The CDR3 consists of 16 residues. V shed 3 bases and J shed 1 base, with 15 bases lying between them. The germline CDR1 and CDR2 sequences are KGHSH and LQKENI. This chain's CDR3 is CASSPWVIGSNTEAFF. Here the CDR3 DNA reads TGTGCCAGCTCACCCTGGGTCATAGGGTCGAACACTGAAGCTTTCTTT.

This clonotype was picked up many times. The gene calls are TRBV6-5 and TRBJ2-2; 7 positions agree with TRBD1. This CDR3 spans 15 amino acids. Germline loops: CDR1 MNHEY, CDR2 SVGAGI. V lost 3 bases and J lost 7; bases outside the gene matches: 8. The CDR3 reads CASSYLGGWGGELFF. The CDR3 DNA reads as TGTGCCAGCAGTTATTTAGGGGGCTGGGGCGGGGAGCTGTTTTTT.

The gene calls are TRBV12-5 and TRBJ1-5; D not certain. Trimming removed 5 bases from V and 2 bases from J, with 16 bases in between. The germline gives CDR1 LGHNT, CDR2 FRNRAP. The CDR3 sequence is 16 residues long. The CDR3 protein is CASGDERVIGNQPQHF. CDR3 DNA: TGTGCTAGTGGTGACGAGAGGGTGATCGGCAATCAGCCCCAGCATTTT.

This clonotype was detected ten times or more. The V and J genes are TRBV15 and TRBJ1-1; D is undetermined. V lost 6 bases to trimming and J lost 0 bases, with 11 bases between them. The CDR3 covers 14 residues. Germline values: CDR1 LNHNV, CDR2 YYDKDF (reference sequence). The CDR3 is CATSRAAVNTEAFF. CDR3 coding DNA: TGTGCCACCAGTCGAGCAGCTGTGAACACTGAAGCTTTCTTT.

For this clonotype: At one end the junction does not follow the germline gene, possibly because of a read error. The rearrangement joins TRBV18 to TRBJ2-5, with D tentatively TRBD2 (5 bases). The CDR3 covers 14 residues. CDR1 KGHSH and CDR2 LQKENI come from the germline V gene. The CDR3 sequence is CASSPRSGQKTQYF. As DNA, the CDR3 is TGTGCCAGCTCACCACGGAGCGGCCAAAAGACCCAGTACTTC.

This clonotype was recorded at least ten times. V is TRBV27 and J is TRBJ1-1, with unresolved D. CDR1 and CDR2 (germline): MNHEY, SMNVEV (reference sequence). V was cut by 5 bases and J by 4 bases, with 11 bases left in between. The CDR3 spans 13 residues. The CDR3 sequence: CASSIGVSTEAFF. The CDR3 region has the DNA TGTGCCAGCAGTATAGGTGTTAGCACTGAAGCTTTCTTT.

This clonotype has ten or more counts. The CDR3 reads CAWTNVWPTYEQYF. The CDR3 DNA reads as TGTGCCTGGACCAATGTATGGCCCACCTACGAGCAGTACTTC. This chain connects TRBV30 to TRBJ2-7, with D uncertain. Germline values: CDR1 GTSNPN, CDR2 SVGIG (reference sequence). The CDR3 extends over 14 amino acids. V lost 4 bases, J lost 2 bases, and 15 bases lay in between.

As to this clonotype: The CDR3 ends on some other residue instead of the conserved phenylalanine or tryptophan, so this is likely a read error. The DNA is omitted, as the CDR3 cannot be located on it reliably, and the CDR3 follows TCRdb's listing. This chain joins TRBV2 and TRBJ1-2. Germline CDR1 is SNHLY and CDR2 is FYNNEI. The CDR3 is 12 amino acids in total, end residues counted. The CDR3 loop is CASSDWVTGYRV.

This chain uses TRBV4-1 with TRBJ1-1; maybe TRBD1 (5 bases). CDR3 length: 16 amino acids. The ends were cut back, 5 bases at V and 0 bases at J, with 16 bases in the middle. Germline loops: CDR1 MGHRA, CDR2 YSYEKL. CDR3 sequence reads: CASSSRSQAVNTEAFF. Here the CDR3 DNA reads TGCGCCAGCAGCTCAAGGTCACAGGCGGTGAACACTGAAGCTTTCTTT.

This clonotype showed up many times. The J gene is TRBJ1-1, the V gene TRBV12-3 or TRBV12-4, with D perhaps TRBD1 (5 bases). Between the trimmed V and J ends, which lost 1 base and 13 bases, there was a span of 19 bases. This CDR3 is 14 amino acids long. In DNA form, the CDR3 reads TGTGCCAGCAGTTTAGAGTTAGACAGTACTTGGGGTTTCTTT. This sequence encodes CASSLELDSTWGFF.

This clonotype was seen ten or more times. The J gene is TRBJ1-2, the V gene TRBV2; D is uncertain. With 7 bases removed from V and 5 bases from J, the gap between germline ends came to 11 bases. Germline CDR1 is SNHLY and CDR2 is FYNNEI. CDR3 length equals 12 residues. CDR3 residues: CASTGRSYGYTF. CDR3 DNA: TGTGCCAGCACGGGTCGATCTTATGGCTACACCTTC.

This clonotype was observed at least ten times. The chain couples TRBV12-3 or TRBV12-4 to TRBJ1-2; 7 nucleotides agree with TRBD1. The CDR3 length is 13 residues. V lost 3 bases, J lost 4 bases, and 2 bases stayed unmatched. Written as DNA, the CDR3 is TGTGCCAGCAGTTTGACAGGGAGCTATGGCTACACCTTC. This gives the protein CASSLTGSYGYTF.

This clonotype was counted a few times. The V and J genes are TRBV19 and TRBJ2-2, with D tentatively TRBD1 (5 bases). Trimming shortened V by 6 bases and J by 4 bases, and 15 bases separated the two germline ends. The V gene's germline CDR1 is LNHDA and CDR2 SQIVND (reference sequence). The CDR3 contains 15 residues. CDR3 coding DNA: TGTGCCAGTAGCACCGACAGCTACGGCACCGGGGAGCTGTTTTTT. Its protein is CASSTDSYGTGELFF.

A note on this clonotype: Likely a read error: the CDR3 ends without its conserved phenylalanine or tryptophan. It is unclear where the CDR3 begins or ends on the DNA, so no DNA is shown, and the CDR3 is as TCRdb lists it. The chain joins TRBV12-3 or TRBV12-4 to TRBJ1-1; the D call TRBD1 from the table was never checked on the DNA. Both ends counted, the CDR3 spans 13 residues. The CDR3: CASSFGADTEACL.

This clonotype was recorded at least ten times. The chain uses TRBV10-3 and TRBJ1-3; D perhaps matches TRBD1 (5 bases). This CDR3 is built from 15 residues. Germline CDR1 is ENHRY and CDR2 is SYGVKD. V lost 2 bases, J lost 0 bases, and 8 bases lay in between. The CDR3 sequence is CAISEGHFSGNTIYF. The CDR3 DNA reads as TGTGCCATCAGTGAGGGACATTTCTCTGGAAACACCATATATTTT.

Many counts were recorded for this clonotype. The chain recombines TRBV28 with TRBJ2-3; the match to TRBD2 covers 11 bases. The CDR3 consists of 17 residues. The junction had 15 bases not matched to a gene; V was cut back by 7 bases and J by 6 bases. Germline V gene lookup returns CDR1 MDHEN and CDR2 SYDVKM. The CDR3 reads CASTNGLAGHYGDTQYF. CDR3 DNA: TGTGCCAGCACTAACGGACTAGCGGGCCACTATGGGGATACGCAGTATTTT.

This clonotype was seen many times. The chain employs TRBV7-3 and TRBJ2-2; TRBD1 might be the D (5 bases). V was cut by 5 bases and J by 6 bases, with 10 bases left in between. This CDR3 is 13 amino acids long. Germline CDR1 and CDR2: SGHTA and FQGTGA. As DNA, the CDR3 is TGTGCCAGCAGCACTCAGGGTGCCGGGGAGCTGTTTTTT. Translated: CASSTQGAGELFF.

At least ten counts were recorded for this clonotype. This chain joins TRBV29-1 and TRBJ1-2; D unresolved. Germline V CDR1 and CDR2: SQVTM, ANQGSEA. Trimming removed 1 base at V and 0 bases at J, with 18 bases between. The CDR3 runs 17 residues. Here the CDR3 reads CSVEGGTSDNANYGYTF. In DNA, the CDR3 is TGCAGCGTTGAAGGGGGTACTTCAGACAACGCTAACTATGGCTACACCTTC.

This clonotype appeared many times. This clone may be a read error of a much larger clone one base away. This chain uses TRBV28 with TRBJ1-1, with TRBD1 matching 7 bases. The CDR3 has 14 amino acids. V lost 6 bases to trimming and J lost 0 bases; unmatched junction nucleotides: 4. Germline assignment: CDR1 MDHEN and CDR2 SYDVKM. The CDR3 reads CASSSGQLNTEAFF. CDR3 nucleotides: TGTGCCAGCAGCTCGGGACAGCTGAACACTGAAGCTTTCTTT.

Concerning this clonotype: A much larger clone differs from this one at a single base, so this may be a read error. A read error is likely, as this CDR3 ends without the conserved phenylalanine or tryptophan. V gene TRBV6-5 combines with J gene TRBJ2-7; D ambiguous. The V and J ends lost 5 bases and 3 bases respectively, with 17 bases between them. Germline V CDR1 and CDR2: MNHEY, SVGAGI. This CDR3 contains 15 residues. The CDR3 loop reads CASSTRSSASYEQYL. CDR3 nucleotides: TGTGCCAGCAGTACCCGGAGTTCAGCCAGCTACGAGCAGTACTTG.

This clonotype was recorded many times. V is TRBV20-1 and J is TRBJ2-7, with D perhaps TRBD2 (6 bases). V lost 5 bases and J 6 bases, leaving 11 bases between the germline ends. Germline assignment: CDR1 DFQATT and CDR2 SNEGSKA (reference sequence). The CDR3 totals 11 residues. The CDR3 sequence: CSAVPGGEQYF. The CDR3, as DNA: TGCAGTGCTGTGCCCGGGGGCGAGCAGTACTTC.

The sample holds many counts of this clonotype. A much larger clone differs from this one at a single base, so this may be a read error. The chain joins TRBV18 to TRBJ1-5; weak D call: TRBD1 (5 bases). This CDR3 has 14 amino acids. V was cut by 6 bases and J by 2 bases, with 11 bases left in between. CDR1 and CDR2 (germline): KGHSH, LQKENI. This chain's CDR3 is CASSPDSGNQPQHF. CDR3 in DNA: TGTGCCAGCTCGCCAGACAGCGGCAATCAGCCCCAGCATTTT.

This clonotype was counted at least ten times. V is TRBV27 and J is TRBJ2-2; 7 nucleotides match TRBD1. V was pared by 1 base and J by 6 bases, with 5 bases of the junction left unmatched. CDR3 length: 15 residues. Germline CDR1 and CDR2: MNHEY and SMNVEV (reference sequence). In DNA form, the CDR3 reads TGTGCCAGCAGTTTATTTTCGACAGGGCCCGGGGAGCTGTTTTTT. Translated, it gives CASSLFSTGPGELFF.

Ten or more counts support this clonotype. The V gene is TRBV12-3 or TRBV12-4, the J gene TRBJ1-1, with D unclear. The CDR3 spans 14 residues. Trimming stripped 6 bases from V and 0 bases from J, with 11 bases between. CDR3: CASSHPGLNTEAFF. The DNA for the CDR3 is TGTGCCAGCAGCCACCCCGGTCTGAACACTGAAGCTTTCTTT.

This clonotype was seen ten or more times. The gene calls are TRBV27 and TRBJ1-1; D perhaps matches TRBD1 (6 bases). CDR3 length: 16 residues. CDR1 MNHEY and CDR2 SMNVEV come from the germline V gene (reference sequence). V was pared by 6 bases and J by 0 bases, with 17 bases between. CDR3 protein: CASSWGMTGMNTEAFF. The DNA for the CDR3 is TGTGCCAGCAGCTGGGGCATGACAGGCATGAACACTGAAGCTTTCTTT.

This clonotype was counted many times. This chain links TRBV7-3 with TRBJ2-2, with D unclear. The CDR3 covers 15 residues. CDR1 and CDR2 (germline): SGHTA, FQGTGA. V dropped 1 base and J dropped 3 bases, with 9 bases sitting between them. This CDR3 reads CASSLNGADTGELFF. DNA for the CDR3: TGTGCCAGCAGCTTAAACGGAGCCGACACCGGGGAGCTGTTTTTT.

This clonotype appeared many times. The chain couples TRBV6-1 to TRBJ2-7; 8 nucleotides match TRBD2. The CDR3 has 15 amino acids. Trimming cost V 6 bases and J 5 bases; bases outside gene matches: 12. From germline, CDR1 is MNHNS and CDR2 SASEGT. The CDR3 coding sequence is TGTGCCAGCAGCCCTCGCGGGGGGCTGCGCGACGAGCAGTACTTC. Protein product: CASSPRGGLRDEQYF.

There are many counts of this clonotype. V usage is TRBV7-9 and J usage is TRBJ1-2, with unresolved D. Germline V gene sequence: CDR1 SEHNR, CDR2 FQNEAQ (reference sequence). The CDR3 is made up of 15 amino acids. The V and J ends lost 8 bases and 1 base respectively, with 17 bases between them. The CDR3 bases are TGTGCCAGCGGAAAGACGGGCAAAATTAACTATGGCTACACCTTC. Amino acids: CASGKTGKINYGYTF.